The next 26 T cell receptor beta chains were all read from a single sample in a study of cytomegalovirus exposure and HLA in healthy donors (dated 2017 in TCRdb). Receptor libraries were prepared by the immunoSEQ multiplex PCR assay. A mixture of 60 forward primers for TCR Vbeta segments and 13 reverse primers for TCR Jbeta segments was used in the multiplex PCR. This immuneACCESS table, as held by TCRdb, lists in-frame sequences with V and J called but not all clones. Of the missing ones, under half trace to an unresolved V gene in checked studies; the others have no known cause. The sample data list fewer than 200,000 clones, and nearly 80% of these were observed just once. The top ten clonotypes cover about 0.93% of the sample. Sequencing was carried out using PBMCs. The receptors originated from a woman in her forties or fifties in good health and CMV-seropositive.

The J gene is TRBJ2-7, the V gene TRBV7-2; 10 bases align to TRBD1. The junction had 7 bases not matched to a gene; V was cut back by 7 bases and J by 4 bases. This CDR3 is 14 amino acids long. The germline CDR1 and CDR2 sequences are SGHTA and FQGNSA. The CDR3: CASIRDRGPYEQYF. CDR3 in DNA: TGTGCCAGCATTCGGGACAGGGGACCTTACGAGCAGTACTTC.

As regards this clone: This same CDR3 is encoded by further DNA sequences in the sample. The DNA of the CDR3 is TGTGCCAGCAGCGTAGACCCACAGGGCTCCTACGAGCAGTACTTC. Translating gives CASSVDPQGSYEQYF. This sequence joins TRBV9 and TRBJ2-7, with D tentatively TRBD1 (6 bases). In germline, CDR1 is SGDLS, CDR2 YYNGEE. Trimming cost V 0 bases and J 0 bases, with 10 bases left between them. The CDR3 has 15 residues.

The J gene is TRBJ1-3, the V gene TRBV28, with D unclear. The CDR3 is 11 amino acids. V was trimmed by 6 bases and J by 9 bases, leaving 9 bases between them. Germline values: CDR1 MDHEN, CDR2 SYDVKM. In DNA, the CDR3 is TGTGCCAGCAGCCTGGTCGGCACCATATATTTT. The encoded protein is CASSLVGTIYF.

The CDR3: CASSGQGAANEKLFF. CDR3 in DNA: TGTGCCAGCAGCGGACAGGGGGCCGCTAATGAAAAACTGTTTTTT. This chain connects TRBV2 to TRBJ1-4, with 11 bases that match TRBD1. V trimming: 6 bases; J trimming: 3 bases; junction bases outside the gene matches: 3. The length of the CDR3 is 15 residues. CDR1 is SNHLY, CDR2 FYNNEI, per germline.

J is TRBJ2-7 and V is TRBV2; tentatively, D is TRBD2 (5 bases). Trimming left V 6 bases short and J 0 bases short, with 12 bases between. The CDR3 sequence is 14 residues long. Germline V gene lookup returns CDR1 SNHLY and CDR2 FYNNEI. The CDR3, as DNA: TGTGCCAGCAGCCCACAGCGGAACTCCTACGAGCAGTACTTC. Its protein product is CASSPQRNSYEQYF.

The rearrangement links TRBV6-5 to TRBJ2-4; D is uncertain. The CDR3 is 15 residues long. Trimming pared 5 bases from V and 0 bases from J, leaving 11 bases between. Germline assignment: CDR1 MNHEY and CDR2 SVGAGI. CDR3: CASSPTSLAKNIQYF. As DNA, the CDR3 is TGTGCCAGCAGTCCTACTTCTTTAGCCAAAAACATTCAGTACTTC.

This clone was observed a handful of times. The chain couples TRBV6-5 to TRBJ2-5, with D possibly being TRBD2 (5 bases). Germline V gives CDR1 MNHEY, CDR2 SVGAGI. V gave up 7 bases and J gave up 2 bases, with 11 bases separating them. This CDR3 has 13 amino acids. CDR3 amino acids: CASTQGGQETQYF. CDR3 DNA: TGTGCCAGCACCCAAGGAGGTCAAGAGACCCAGTACTTC.

V and J are TRBV19 and TRBJ1-1; TRBD1 aligns across 10 bases. The CDR3 spans 15 residues. Germline trimming cut 4 bases from V and 7 bases from J; bases unmatched to any gene: 9. From germline, CDR1 is LNHDA and CDR2 SQIVND (reference sequence). CDR3 sequence reads: CASSTLDRGRHEAFF. The CDR3, as DNA: TGTGCCAGTAGTACCTTGGACAGGGGGAGACATGAAGCTTTCTTT.

This chain links TRBV28 with TRBJ1-1; 8 positions match TRBD1. There are 15 residues in the CDR3. Germline-derived CDR1 and CDR2 are MDHEN and SYDVKM. V shed 6 bases and J 1 base; nucleotides not matched to a gene: 7. The CDR3: CASSSTGEGNTEAFF. In DNA form, the CDR3 reads TGTGCCAGCAGCTCGACAGGGGAGGGGAACACTGAAGCTTTCTTT.

In its sample, this clone was seen a few times. The rearrangement joins TRBV4-3 to TRBJ2-3; D is undetermined. V was pared by 4 bases and J by 4 bases, with 9 bases between. In germline, CDR1 is LGHNA, CDR2 YSLEER. CDR3 length: 13 amino acids. CDR3 nucleotide sequence: TGCGCCAGCAGCCCCGAGATAGCAGATACGCAGTATTTT. Translating gives CASSPEIADTQYF.

The genes are TRBV10-1 and TRBJ2-1, with 10 bases matching TRBD2. The junction had 3 bases not matched to a gene; V was cut back by 4 bases and J by 3 bases. CDR1 is WNHNN, CDR2 SYGVQD, per germline (reference sequence). The CDR3 length is 15 residues. The CDR3, as DNA: TGCGCCAGCAGTGTAAGGACTAGCGGCTACAATGAGCAGTTCTTC. Its protein is CASSVRTSGYNEQFF.

This chain connects TRBV6-1 to TRBJ2-3; no definite D call. CDR1 and CDR2 from the germline V gene are MNHNS and SASEGT. The V gene lost 0 bases and the J gene lost 2 bases, with 3 bases spanning the gap. The CDR3 sequence is 13 residues long. CDR3 region: CASSEAHTDTQYF. The CDR3 DNA follows: TGTGCCAGCAGTGAAGCTCACACAGATACGCAGTATTTT.

V usage is TRBV2 and J usage is TRBJ1-5; TRBD1 matches 8 bases. Trimming took 4 bases from V and 5 from J; bases not matched to a gene: 4. This CDR3 has 14 amino acids. In germline, CDR1 is SNHLY, CDR2 FYNNEI. Here the CDR3 DNA reads TGTGCCAGCAGTGCTACAGGGGGTCATCAGCCCCAGCATTTT. Translating gives CASSATGGHQPQHF.

The rearrangement uses TRBV6-1 and TRBJ2-1, with 12 positions matching TRBD2. The CDR3 consists of 19 residues. Germline-derived CDR1 and CDR2 are MNHNS and SASEGT. Trimming removed 0 bases from V and 5 bases from J; junction bases left unmatched: 11. CDR3 DNA sequence: TGTGCCAGCAGTGAAGCCGAACCGGGACTAGCGGGCGCTGACAATGAGCAGTTCTTC. It specifies CASSEAEPGLAGADNEQFF.

This chain uses TRBV2 with TRBJ2-5; the match to TRBD2 covers 10 bases. V gave up 4 bases and J gave up 4 bases; unmatched junction bases: 3. CDR1 is SNHLY, CDR2 FYNNEI, per germline. The CDR3 loop spans 14 amino acids. CDR3 DNA sequence: TGTGCCAGCAGTGTGAGCGGGAGGGGAGAGACCCAGTACTTC. Amino acid sequence: CASSVSGRGETQYF.

The chain combines TRBV15 with TRBJ2-5, with 7 positions matching TRBD2. In germline, CDR1 is LNHNV, CDR2 YYDKDF (reference sequence). The J segment lost 3 bases and the V segment lost 6 bases, leaving 7 bases of the junction unmatched. The length of the CDR3 is 14 residues. The CDR3 sequence is CATRAGGGKETQYF. In DNA, the CDR3 is TGTGCCACCAGGGCCGGGGGAGGGAAAGAGACCCAGTACTTC.

The rearrangement links TRBV11-2 to TRBJ2-7, with 8 bases that match TRBD2. Germline V lookup: CDR1 SGHAT, CDR2 FQNNGV. With V trimmed by 5 bases and J by 4 bases, 7 bases remained unmatched. The CDR3 runs 14 residues. CDR3 residues: CASSPAAGGYEQYF. As DNA, the CDR3 is TGTGCCAGCAGCCCCGCCGCGGGGGGATACGAGCAGTACTTC.

This chain connects TRBV29-1 to TRBJ2-5; TRBD2 aligns across 7 bases. CDR3 size: 13 residues. CDR1 is SQVTM, CDR2 ANQGSEA, per germline. The trim removed 3 bases at V and 4 bases at J, leaving 5 bases unmatched. The CDR3 DNA reads TGCAGCGTTGAGCCGACTAGCTTAGAGACCCAGTACTTC. As protein: CSVEPTSLETQYF. The entire variable domain, with the rest obtained from reference TRBV29-1 and TRBJ2-5, is as follows: SAVISQKPSRDICQRGTSLTIQCQVDSQVTMMFWYRQQPGQSLTLIATANQGSEATYESGFVIDKFPISRPNLTFSTLTVSNMSPEDSSIYLCSVEPTSLETQYFGPGTRLLVL.

The rearrangement links TRBV4-1 to TRBJ2-1; D is perhaps TRBD1 (6 bases). Trimming removed 8 bases at V and 3 bases at J, with 11 bases between. The CDR3 has 13 amino acids. CDR1 MGHRA and CDR2 YSYEKL come from the germline V gene. The CDR3, as DNA: TGCGCCAGCGCAGGGGTGGGCTACAATGAGCAGTTCTTC. The encoded protein is CASAGVGYNEQFF.

The chain recombines TRBV7-2 with TRBJ2-3, with TRBD1 identical over 9 bases. V trimming: 7 bases; J trimming: 1 base; junction bases outside the gene matches: 9. Germline CDR1 reads SGHTA; CDR2 reads FQGNSA. The CDR3 consists of 16 residues. The CDR3 DNA follows: TGTGCCAGCAACAACCATCGGACAGGGGGCACAGATACGCAGTATTTT. This sequence encodes CASNNHRTGGTDTQYF.

The chain is built from TRBV4-1 and TRBJ2-1; tentatively, D is TRBD2 (5 bases). The germline V gene has CDR1 MGHRA and CDR2 YSYEKL. CDR3 length: 15 amino acids. Trimming took 1 base from V and 10 from J, leaving 17 bases between them. The CDR3 region is CASSQGSGWSAEQFF. The DNA for the CDR3 is TGCGCCAGCAGCCAAGGGAGCGGCTGGAGCGCGGAGCAGTTCTTC.

This chain links TRBV5-1 with TRBJ2-3; 7 bases align to TRBD1. The CDR3 runs to 16 residues. Germline V lookup: CDR1 SGHRS, CDR2 YFSETQ. V gave up 4 bases and J gave up 4 bases; unmatched junction bases: 12. The CDR3 reads CASSPLRQGVPDTQYF. The CDR3 DNA reads as TGCGCCAGCAGCCCTCTACGACAGGGAGTTCCAGATACGCAGTATTTT.

The gene calls are TRBV4-1 and TRBJ2-1, with TRBD2 identical over 7 bases. Trimming removed 2 bases from V and 6 bases from J; junction bases left unmatched: 4. Germline V gene data show CDR1 as MGHRA and CDR2 as YSYEKL. CDR3 length: 14 residues. The CDR3 DNA reads TGCGCCAGCAGCCAATTACCTAGCGGCAATGAGCAGTTCTTC. Translating gives CASSQLPSGNEQFF.

The chain is built from TRBV7-9 and TRBJ1-2; TRBD1 is a possible D gene (5 bases). CDR3 size: 13 residues. Per the germline V gene, CDR1 is SEHNR and CDR2 is FQNEAQ (reference sequence). The germline V and J ends were trimmed by 5 bases and 8 bases, with 15 bases remaining between them. The CDR3 coding sequence is TGTGCCAGCAGCCAGACAGATATCTCAGGCTACACCTTC. Residues: CASSQTDISGYTF.

This clone turned up a few times. The chain has TRBV4-3 and TRBJ1-5; D is perhaps TRBD1 (6 bases). Trimming cost V 0 bases and J 6 bases, with 9 bases left between them. The CDR3 consists of 14 residues. The V gene's germline CDR1 is LGHNA and CDR2 YSLEER. The CDR3, as DNA: TGCGCCAGCAGCCAAGAACCAGGGGTTCAGCCCCAGCATTTT. Translated: CASSQEPGVQPQHF.

The chain links TRBV9 to TRBJ2-2; TRBD1 matches 10 bases. With 0 bases clipped from V and 5 bases from J, the junction kept 4 bases outside the gene matches. The CDR3 runs to 16 residues. Germline V CDR1 and CDR2: SGDLS, YYNGEE. The DNA of the CDR3 is TGTGCCAGCAGCGTAGAGTGGACAGGGGGTACCGGGGAGCTGTTTTTT. Its protein product is CASSVEWTGGTGELFF.